This T cell receptor (beta chain) was captured by sequencing in a study of cytomegalovirus exposure and HLA in healthy donors. Method: immunoSEQ multiplex PCR; TCRdb's copy keeps in-frame clones and lacks some. Seen here are 150,000 to 200,000 clones, 75% to 90% observed once, and the top ten hold around a sixth. Of note for this clone: Its antigen remains unknown.

CDR1 is SQVTM, CDR2 ANQGSEA, per germline. Germline trimming cut 7 bases from V and 5 bases from J; bases unmatched to any gene: 9. The CDR3 runs 13 residues. Study-level findings and limits: Three CMV-associated chains proved CMV antigen-specific in vitro.

The V and J genes are TRBV29-1 and TRBJ2-7, with 9 positions matching TRBD2. The receptor comes from a young man in good health and CMV-seropositive. Specimen: PBMCs. The CDR3 DNA is TGCAGCGGGGCCCCAGCGGGAGGTCACGAGCAGTACTTC. It specifies CSGAPAGGHEQYF.